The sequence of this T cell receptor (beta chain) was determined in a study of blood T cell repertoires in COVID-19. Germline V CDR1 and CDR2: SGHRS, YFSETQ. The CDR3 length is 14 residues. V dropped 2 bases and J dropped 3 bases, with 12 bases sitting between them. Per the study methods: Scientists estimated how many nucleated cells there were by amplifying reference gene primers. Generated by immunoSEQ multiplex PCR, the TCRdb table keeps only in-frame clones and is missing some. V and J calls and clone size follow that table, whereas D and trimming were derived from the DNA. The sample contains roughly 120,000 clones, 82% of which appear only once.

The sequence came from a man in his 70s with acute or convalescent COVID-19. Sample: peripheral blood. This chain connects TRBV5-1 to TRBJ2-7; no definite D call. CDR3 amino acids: CASSLEAQNYEQYF. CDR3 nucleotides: TGCGCCAGCAGCTTAGAAGCACAGAACTACGAGCAGTACTTC.